A single sample is the source of the 30 T cell receptor beta chains below, sequenced in a study of T cells in Graves' hyperthyroidism and ophthalmopathy. The CDR3 regions of TCR beta were amplified from RNA transcripts. RT-PCR in the first round (using the HTBI primer set) targeted the TCR CDR3. A single record per CDR3 protein comes from TCRdb applying MiXCR to the multiplex PCR reads. The repertoire has some 350,000 distinct CDR3 sequences, approximately 13% of them found once; the top ten carry 34%. Sequencing input: blood. These receptors were taken from a woman aged 35 to 49 with Graves' ophthalmopathy.

Worth noting for this clonotype: This clone may be a read error of a much larger clone one base away. The rearrangement joins TRBV2 to TRBJ2-7; D remains ambiguous. The CDR3 is made up of 13 amino acids. From germline, CDR1 is SNHLY and CDR2 FYNNEI. The CDR3 loop reads CVSNPGLTYEQYF. The CDR3 nucleotides are TGTGTCAGCAACCCGGGCCTCACCTACGAGCAGTACTTC.

This chain links TRBV6-5 with TRBJ2-7; D is unclear. The CDR3 loop spans 14 amino acids. The germline V gene encodes CDR1 MNHEY and CDR2 SVGAGI. Trimming shortened V by 0 bases and J by 7 bases, and 13 bases separated the two germline ends. The CDR3 protein is CASSYSRAHGEQYF. The CDR3 DNA is TGTGCCAGCAGTTACTCCCGGGCCCACGGAGAGCAGTACTTC.

This clonotype was counted only a few times. The genes are TRBV28 and TRBJ2-1; no firm D call. The germline CDR1 and CDR2 sequences are MDHEN and SYDVKM. Trimming removed 4 bases at V and 2 bases at J, with 18 bases between. The CDR3 has 17 amino acids. DNA of the CDR3: TGTGCCAGCAGTTCCCCCCTTGAAGCGAAAACCTACAATGAGCAGTTCTTC. Its protein product is CASSSPLEAKTYNEQFF.

Worth noting for this clonotype: With a much larger clone just one base away, this may be a read error. The chain employs TRBV7-9 and TRBJ2-3; D not certain. This CDR3 comprises 12 residues. Germline lookup yields CDR1 SEHNR and CDR2 FQNEAQ (reference sequence). The CDR3 here is CASSHSTDAQYF. DNA of the CDR3: TGTGCCAGCAGCCATAGCACAGATGCGCAGTATTTT.

This clonotype has a handful of counts. The chain uses TRBV14 and TRBJ2-1, with 10 bases matching TRBD2. Per germline, CDR1 SGHDN and CDR2 FVKESK. The V segment lost 1 base and the J segment 6 bases; nucleotides outside the gene matches: 3. The CDR3 totals 15 residues. DNA of the CDR3: TGTGCCAGCAGCCAAGGGCTAGCGGGGGTCAATGAGCAGTTCTTC. Translation: CASSQGLAGVNEQFF.

As concerns this clonotype: Given a much more abundant clone one base away, this may be a read error. The chain employs TRBV24-1 and TRBJ1-2; a weak D match, TRBD1 (5 bases). The length of the CDR3 is 18 residues. V was shortened by 6 bases and J by 4 bases, with 26 bases between the two germline ends. Germline V CDR1 and CDR2: KGHDR, SFDVKD. The CDR3 spells CATSSPARLNKGTYGYTF. The CDR3, as DNA: TGTGCCACCAGTTCCCCTGCCCGACTCAACAAGGGGACCTATGGCTACACCTTC.

This clonotype was picked up many times. The chain couples TRBV27 to TRBJ2-7; TRBD2 matches at 7 bases. V shed 1 base, J shed 6 bases, and the junction held 12 bases outside the gene matches. This CDR3 has 16 amino acids. Germline lookup yields CDR1 MNHEY and CDR2 SMNVEV (reference sequence). CDR3 DNA sequence: TGTGCCAGCAGTTTATTTGGAGGGAGGGCCAGCGGCGAGCAGTACTTC. Its protein product is CASSLFGGRASGEQYF.

Many counts were recorded for this clonotype. This rearrangement joins TRBV28 to TRBJ2-7, with 8 bases that match TRBD2. This CDR3 is 14 amino acids long. J was trimmed by 6 bases and V by 5 bases; bases with no gene match: 9. Germline lookup yields CDR1 MDHEN and CDR2 SYDVKM. The CDR3 reads CASSPGAGVGEQYF. DNA for the CDR3: TGTGCCAGCAGTCCCGGAGCGGGAGTGGGCGAGCAGTACTTC.

The chain combines TRBV11-1 with TRBJ2-2; D may be TRBD1 or TRBD2 (6 bases each). Trimming removed 2 bases from V and 5 bases from J, with 12 bases in between. The CDR3 has 15 amino acids. Germline CDR1 reads SGHAT; CDR2 reads FQDESV (reference sequence). CDR3 sequence (DNA): TGTGCCAGCAGCTTATCGGGGGCGGATACCGGGGAGCTGTTTTTT. The encoded protein is CASSLSGADTGELFF.

This clonotype was seen repeatedly, ten times or more. This CDR3 is CASSLFRGGRGDTEAFF. In DNA, the CDR3 is TGCGCCAGCAGCTTGTTCCGTGGAGGGCGAGGAGACACTGAAGCTTTCTTT. The genes are TRBV5-1 and TRBJ1-1; D gene ambiguous. The V and J ends lost 1 base and 3 bases respectively, with 19 bases between them. CDR1 and CDR2 (germline): SGHRS, YFSETQ. The CDR3 runs to 17 residues.

The chain is built from TRBV6-1 and TRBJ2-7; 7 bases agree with TRBD1. Germline V lookup: CDR1 MNHNS, CDR2 SASEGT. The junction had 7 bases not matched to a gene; V was cut back by 5 bases and J by 6 bases. The length of the CDR3 is 13 residues. The CDR3 is CASSSTGDREQYF. The CDR3 DNA sequence: TGTGCCAGCAGTAGCACAGGGGATCGCGAGCAGTACTTC.

This clonotype occurred a few times. The V and J genes are TRBV18 and TRBJ2-5, with D hard to call. CDR1 KGHSH and CDR2 LQKENI come from the germline V gene. The CDR3 covers 13 residues. V was pared by 8 bases and J by 1 base, with 11 bases between. CDR3 coding DNA: TGTGCCAGCACCCGGACGAGCCAAGAGACCCAGTACTTC. It yields the protein CASTRTSQETQYF.

This chain joins TRBV20-1 and TRBJ2-2, with D maybe TRBD2 (6 bases). Looked up from germline, CDR1 is DFQATT and CDR2 is SNEGSKA (reference sequence). The V end was cut by 6 bases, the J end by 1 base, with 15 bases between. The CDR3 spans 15 residues. CDR3 bases: TGCAGTGCCAACCGGGAGAGGGTGAACACCGGGGAGCTGTTTTTT. The encoded protein is CSANRERVNTGELFF.

The J gene is TRBJ2-6, the V gene TRBV7-9; 8 bases fit TRBD1. J gave up 2 bases and V 3 bases, and 3 bases lay outside the gene matches. Germline CDR1 SEHNR, CDR2 FQNEAQ (reference sequence). This CDR3 contains 16 residues. CDR3: CASSFLQGAGANVLTF. The CDR3, as DNA: TGTGCCAGCAGCTTTTTACAGGGGGCTGGGGCCAACGTCCTGACTTTC.

The CDR3 loop is CASSADPPLAGGPHEQFF. The CDR3 region has the DNA TGTGCCAGCAGCGCCGATCCCCCTCTAGCGGGAGGGCCACATGAGCAGTTCTTC. The chain uses TRBV9 and TRBJ2-1, with TRBD2 matching 12 bases. In germline, CDR1 is SGDLS, CDR2 YYNGEE. This CDR3 spans 18 amino acids. V shed 3 bases and J 8 bases; nucleotides not matched to a gene: 15.

The table lists this clonotype with a few counts. The chain carries TRBV7-8 and TRBJ2-1; D unclear. The CDR3 loop spans 16 amino acids. From germline, CDR1 is SGHVS and CDR2 FQNEAQ. Trimming removed 5 bases from V and 1 base from J, with 15 bases in between. The CDR3 DNA reads as TGTGCCAGCAGCCCAACCCGGATCGGGTCCTACAATGAGCAGTTCTTC. Its protein product is CASSPTRIGSYNEQFF.

This clonotype was detected many times. The chain links TRBV6-1 to TRBJ2-3; 7 nucleotides line up with TRBD2. The ends lost 5 bases at V and 1 base at J; junction bases unmatched: 6. The CDR3 is 15 amino acids. CDR1 and CDR2 (germline): MNHNS, SASEGT. CDR3 DNA: TGTGCCAGCAGTCCGTTAGCGGGCGGCACAGATACGCAGTATTTT. It codes for CASSPLAGGTDTQYF.

This chain joins TRBV5-1 and TRBJ1-2; D not resolved. This CDR3 is 14 amino acids long. The germline V gene encodes CDR1 SGHRS and CDR2 YFSETQ. V was trimmed by 0 bases and J by 8 bases, leaving 14 bases between them. CDR3 sequence: CASSLGGYQAGYTF. The CDR3 coding sequence is TGCGCCAGCAGCTTGGGAGGTTATCAGGCGGGCTACACCTTC.

V usage is TRBV7-2 and J usage is TRBJ2-1; 8 bases map to TRBD2. The CDR3 runs to 15 residues. Germline loops: CDR1 SGHTA, CDR2 FQGNSA. Losses at the gene ends were 7 bases for V and 8 bases for J; bases not matched to a gene: 13. CDR3 in DNA: TGTGCCAGCACCACGAGCGGGGGCAGTTTCCATGAGCAGTTCTTC. Residues: CASTTSGGSFHEQFF.

This clonotype appeared a few times. The chain uses TRBV6-1 and TRBJ2-2, with 10 bases aligning to TRBD2. CDR3 length: 15 residues. Trimming cost V 6 bases and J 5 bases; bases outside gene matches: 6. The V gene's germline CDR1 is MNHNS and CDR2 SASEGT. This CDR3 reads CASSLSGRGTGELFF. The CDR3, as DNA: TGTGCCAGCAGCCTCAGCGGGAGGGGGACCGGGGAGCTGTTTTTT.

This clonotype was recorded many times. The chain couples TRBV9 to TRBJ2-1, with TRBD1 identical over 9 bases. Germline CDR1 and CDR2: SGDLS and YYNGEE. The ends lost 2 bases at V and 8 bases at J; junction bases unmatched: 5. This CDR3 comprises 14 residues. This chain's CDR3 is CASSVGQGYDEQFF. The CDR3 DNA sequence: TGTGCCAGCAGCGTTGGACAGGGGTACGATGAGCAGTTCTTC. Filled out from reference TRBV9 and TRBJ2-1, the complete variable domain reads DSGVTQTPKHLITATGQRVTLRCSPRSGDLSVYWYQQSLDQGLQFLIQYYNGEERAKGNILERFSAQQFPDLHSELNLSSLELGDSALYFCASSVGQGYDEQFFGPGTRLTVL.

The chain links TRBV29-1 to TRBJ2-1; no reliable D call. The germline gives CDR1 SQVTM, CDR2 ANQGSEA. This CDR3 has 12 amino acids. V dropped 3 bases and J dropped 5 bases, with 8 bases sitting between them. The CDR3 protein is CSVDWFNNEQFF. The CDR3 DNA reads TGCAGCGTTGACTGGTTTAACAATGAGCAGTTCTTC.

The chain employs TRBV6-2 or TRBV6-3 and TRBJ2-3, with 11 bases aligning to TRBD2. Germline loops: CDR1 MNHEY, CDR2 SVGEGT. Trimming removed 5 bases from V and 2 bases from J; junction bases left unmatched: 3. The CDR3 has 15 amino acids. CDR3 residues: CASSLLAGDTDTQYF. The CDR3 nucleotides read TGTGCCAGCAGTCTACTAGCGGGGGACACAGATACGCAGTATTTT.

The CDR3 nucleotides read TGTGCCAGCAGCCGGCCCAGGGGCGAGGGAAATTCACCCCTCCACTTT. Its protein product is CASSRPRGEGNSPLHF. The chain uses TRBV5-4 and TRBJ1-6; D is possibly TRBD1 (6 bases). Per the germline V gene, CDR1 is SGHNT and CDR2 is YYREEE (reference sequence). Trimming cost V 4 bases and J 7 bases, with 18 bases left between them. The CDR3 sequence is 16 residues long.

In this sample, this clonotype turned up many times. This chain connects TRBV10-3 to TRBJ1-1; D is possibly TRBD1 (6 bases). V was shortened by 4 bases and J by 0 bases, with 15 bases between the two germline ends. The V gene's germline CDR1 is ENHRY and CDR2 SYGVKD. The CDR3 runs 16 residues. The chain's CDR3 is CAISADRRFLNTEAFF. CDR3 bases: TGTGCCATCAGTGCTGACAGGCGCTTCTTGAACACTGAAGCTTTCTTT.

This clonotype has ten or more counts. The chain uses TRBV15 and TRBJ1-2; D is unclear. Between the trimmed V and J ends, which lost 5 bases and 0 bases, there was a span of 10 bases. Looked up from germline, CDR1 is LNHNV and CDR2 is YYDKDF (reference sequence). The CDR3 is made up of 14 amino acids. The CDR3 protein is CATSWEDPNYGYTF. CDR3 DNA sequence: TGTGCCACCAGCTGGGAGGATCCTAACTATGGCTACACCTTC.

This clonotype occurred many times. This sequence joins TRBV3-1 and TRBJ2-3; 7 positions match TRBD1. The CDR3 has 14 residues. Trimming cost V 8 bases and J 2 bases; bases outside gene matches: 7. CDR1 is LGHDT, CDR2 YNNKEL, per germline (reference sequence). For the CDR3, the DNA is TGTGCCAGCGGCCGACAGGGAAACACAGATACGCAGTATTTT. Its translation is CASGRQGNTDTQYF.

This clonotype was observed many times. V and J are TRBV20-1 and TRBJ2-5; tentative D call: TRBD1 (6 bases). This CDR3 is built from 13 residues. CDR1 is DFQATT and CDR2 is SNEGSKA in the germline V gene (reference sequence). The germline V and J ends were trimmed by 6 bases and 5 bases, with 16 bases remaining between them. In DNA, the CDR3 is TGCAGTGCCGCATTCCGGGACACGGAGACCCAGTACTTC. Residues: CSAAFRDTETQYF.

Concerning this clonotype: A much larger clone lies a single base off, so this may be a read error. The CDR3 sequence: CASSINSPSPTGAFF. Written as DNA, the CDR3 is TGTGCCAGCAGCATAAATTCCCCTTCGCCCACTGGAGCTTTCTTT. V and J are TRBV5-5 and TRBJ2-2; D unresolved. Near its end, the DNA agrees better with TRBJ1-1, so the J call may be wrong. Germline V CDR1 and CDR2: SGHKS, YYEKEE (reference sequence). This CDR3 comprises 15 residues.

In its sample, this clonotype was seen a few times. The gene calls are TRBV9 and TRBJ2-3; D is tentatively TRBD1 or TRBD2 (7 bases each). This CDR3 has 14 amino acids. V gave up 4 bases and J gave up 4 bases, with 13 bases separating them. The V gene's germline CDR1 is SGDLS and CDR2 YYNGEE. The CDR3 spells CASSSGGGSDTQYF. The CDR3 bases are TGTGCCAGCAGCTCAGGGGGGGGGTCAGATACGCAGTATTTT.